This entry describes one T cell receptor (beta chain). The source of the sample is a study of blood T cell repertoires in COVID-19. Study information: Collection of acute and convalescent COVID-19 samples took place in the United States, Italy and Spain. The analysed material was cDNA or gDNA that came from T cells, B-cell-depleted T cells, or PBMCs.

The germline CDR1 and CDR2 sequences are SNHLY and FYNNEI. The CDR3 contains 16 residues. Trimming cost V 6 bases and J 2 bases, with 17 bases left between them. Per the original data handling: Reference gene primer amplification gave nucleated cell count estimates. Method: immunoSEQ multiplex PCR; TCRdb's copy keeps in-frame clones and lacks some. The DNA was the basis for D and trimming; V, J and clone size are from that table. The table has 180,000 or so clones, 78% seen once; the top ten hold 2.8%. What was sequenced was peripheral blood. The sequence was obtained from a woman aged 80 or older with active or convalescent COVID-19. The rearrangement joins TRBV2 to TRBJ1-3; D gene uncertain. The CDR3 DNA is TGTGCCAGCAGCGCAGACACACCTGAAACTGGAAACACCATATATTTT. Protein: CASSADTPETGNTIYF.